This TCR beta chain was identified in a study of T cells after yellow fever vaccination. Study conclusions and caveats: Of the clonotypes, a small share occurred in both CD4 and CD8 compartments. Any FACS-sorted repertoire could hold abundant clonotypes that contaminate it from the bulk population. Among primary-vaccination clones, most reappeared after the booster, at just under 98% for CD4 and roughly 88% for CD8.

This clonotype appeared many times. Its cognate antigen is unknown. The germline gives CDR1 SGHTA, CDR2 FQGNSA. CDR3 length: 16 amino acids. The V end lost 4 bases, the J end lost 1 base, and 11 bases lay between the germline ends. One entry per CDR3 protein results from TCRdb running MiXCR on the 5' RACE reads. The table lists under 200,000 distinct CDR3 sequences, about 7% of them singletons. The receptor comes from a young man who received the YFV17D yellow fever vaccine. This chain connects TRBV7-2 to TRBJ1-6; the D is unclear. The specimen comprised CD4+ T cells sorted from PBMCs, sampled roughly 5 days after the first yellow fever vaccination. As DNA, the CDR3 is TGTGCCAGCAGCTACACTGCGGTATCCTATAATTCACCCCTCCACTTT. Residues: CASSYTAVSYNSPLHF.